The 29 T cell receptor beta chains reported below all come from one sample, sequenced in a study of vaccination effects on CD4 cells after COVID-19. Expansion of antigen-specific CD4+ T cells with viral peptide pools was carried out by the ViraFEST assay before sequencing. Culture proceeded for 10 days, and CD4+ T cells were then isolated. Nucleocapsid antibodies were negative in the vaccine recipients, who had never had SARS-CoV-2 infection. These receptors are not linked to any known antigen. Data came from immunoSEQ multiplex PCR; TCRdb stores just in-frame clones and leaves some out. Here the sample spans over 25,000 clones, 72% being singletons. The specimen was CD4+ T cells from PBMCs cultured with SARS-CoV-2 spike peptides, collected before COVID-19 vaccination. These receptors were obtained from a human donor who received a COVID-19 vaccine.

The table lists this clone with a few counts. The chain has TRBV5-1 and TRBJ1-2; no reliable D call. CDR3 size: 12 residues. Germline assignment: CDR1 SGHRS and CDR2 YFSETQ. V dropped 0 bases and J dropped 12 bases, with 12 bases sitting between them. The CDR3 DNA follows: TGCGCCAGCAGCTTGGGCGGAGTCGCGGACACCTTC. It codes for CASSLGGVADTF.

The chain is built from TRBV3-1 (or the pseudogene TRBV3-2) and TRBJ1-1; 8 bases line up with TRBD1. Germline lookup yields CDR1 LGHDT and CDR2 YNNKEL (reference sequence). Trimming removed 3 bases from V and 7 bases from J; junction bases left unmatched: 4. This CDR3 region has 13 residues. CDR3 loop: CASSQSRGREAFF. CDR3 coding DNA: TGTGCCAGCAGCCAGAGCAGGGGGCGTGAAGCTTTCTTT.

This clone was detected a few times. CDR3 loop: CASSQDLGVSPLHF. In DNA form, the CDR3 reads TGCGCCAGCAGCCAAGATTTAGGTGTGTCACCCCTCCACTTT. The rearrangement links TRBV4-1 to TRBJ1-6; no clear D gene. Trimming left V 0 bases short and J 10 bases short, with 10 bases between. Per germline, CDR1 MGHRA and CDR2 YSYEKL. The CDR3 loop spans 14 amino acids.

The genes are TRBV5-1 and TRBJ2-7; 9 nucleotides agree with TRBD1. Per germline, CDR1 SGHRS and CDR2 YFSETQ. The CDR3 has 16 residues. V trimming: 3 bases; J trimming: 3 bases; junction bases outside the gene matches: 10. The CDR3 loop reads CASSWALGTGFYEQYF. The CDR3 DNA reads TGCGCCAGCAGCTGGGCGCTCGGGACAGGGTTCTACGAGCAGTACTTC.

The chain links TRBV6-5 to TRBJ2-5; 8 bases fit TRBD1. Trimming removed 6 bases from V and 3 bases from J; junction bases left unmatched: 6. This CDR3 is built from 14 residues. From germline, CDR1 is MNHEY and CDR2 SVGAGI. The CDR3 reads CASRPYRGEETQYF. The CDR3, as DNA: TGTGCCAGCAGGCCATACAGGGGGGAAGAGACCCAGTACTTC.

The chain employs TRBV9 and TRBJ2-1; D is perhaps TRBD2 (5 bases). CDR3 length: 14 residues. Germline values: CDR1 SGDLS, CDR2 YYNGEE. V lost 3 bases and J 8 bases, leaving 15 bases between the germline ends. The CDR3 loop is CASSGGLNLDEQFF. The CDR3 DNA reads TGTGCCAGCAGCGGCGGACTGAATTTGGATGAGCAGTTCTTC. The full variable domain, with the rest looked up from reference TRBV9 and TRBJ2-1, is DSGVTQTPKHLITATGQRVTLRCSPRSGDLSVYWYQQSLDQGLQFLIQYYNGEERAKGNILERFSAQQFPDLHSELNLSSLELGDSALYFCASSGGLNLDEQFFGPGTRLTVL.

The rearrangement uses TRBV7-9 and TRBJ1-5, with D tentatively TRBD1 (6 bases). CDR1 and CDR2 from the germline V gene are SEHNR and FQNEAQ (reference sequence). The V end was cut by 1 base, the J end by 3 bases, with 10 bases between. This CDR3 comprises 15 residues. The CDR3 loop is CASSLGDTYNQPQHF. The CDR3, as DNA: TGTGCCAGCAGCTTAGGGGACACCTACAATCAGCCCCAGCATTTT.

CDR3: CASSTLGGYEQYF. In nucleotides, the CDR3 is TGTGCCAGCAGCACATTAGGGGGCTACGAGCAGTACTTC. This chain uses TRBV9 with TRBJ2-7; a possible D gene is TRBD1 (6 bases). CDR3 size: 13 residues. With 4 bases removed from V and 3 bases from J, the gap between germline ends came to 11 bases. Germline values: CDR1 SGDLS, CDR2 YYNGEE.

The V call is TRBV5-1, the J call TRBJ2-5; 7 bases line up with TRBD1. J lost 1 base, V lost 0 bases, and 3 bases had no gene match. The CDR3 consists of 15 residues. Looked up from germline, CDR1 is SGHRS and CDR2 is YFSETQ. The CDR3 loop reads CASSLVGGAQETQYF. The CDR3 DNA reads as TGCGCCAGCAGCTTGGTAGGGGGCGCCCAAGAGACCCAGTACTTC.

Written as DNA, the CDR3 is TGTGCCAGCAGCGTAGCTTCCAGCTCTGGAAACACCATATATTTT. Translation: CASSVASSSGNTIYF. This rearrangement joins TRBV9 to TRBJ1-3; D is unresolved. Germline CDR1 reads SGDLS; CDR2 reads YYNGEE. CDR3 length: 15 residues. Trimming took off 0 bases at V and 0 bases at J, with 7 bases between the two ends. Full variable domain (rest looked up from reference TRBV9 and TRBJ1-3): DSGVTQTPKHLITATGQRVTLRCSPRSGDLSVYWYQQSLDQGLQFLIQYYNGEERAKGNILERFSAQQFPDLHSELNLSSLELGDSALYFCASSVASSSGNTIYFGEGSWLTVV.

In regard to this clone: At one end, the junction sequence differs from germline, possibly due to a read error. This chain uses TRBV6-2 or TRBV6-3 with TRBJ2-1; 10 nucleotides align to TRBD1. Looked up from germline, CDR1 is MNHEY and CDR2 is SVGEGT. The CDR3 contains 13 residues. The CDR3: CASSYSDRGPVFF. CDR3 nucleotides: TGTGCCAGCAGCTACTCCGACAGGGGGCCGGTGTTCTTC.

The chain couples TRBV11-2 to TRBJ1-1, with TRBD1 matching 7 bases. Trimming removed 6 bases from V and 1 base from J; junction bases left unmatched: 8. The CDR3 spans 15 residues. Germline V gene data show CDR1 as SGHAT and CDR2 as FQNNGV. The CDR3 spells CASSFNRGGNTEAFF. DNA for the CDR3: TGTGCCAGCAGTTTTAACAGGGGAGGGAACACTGAAGCTTTCTTT. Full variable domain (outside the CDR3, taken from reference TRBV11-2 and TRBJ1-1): EAGVAQSPRYKIIEKRQSVAFWCNPISGHATLYWYQQILGQGPKLLIQFQNNGVVDDSQLPKDRFSAERLKGVDSTLKIQPAKLEDSAVYLCASSFNRGGNTEAFFGQGTRLTVV.

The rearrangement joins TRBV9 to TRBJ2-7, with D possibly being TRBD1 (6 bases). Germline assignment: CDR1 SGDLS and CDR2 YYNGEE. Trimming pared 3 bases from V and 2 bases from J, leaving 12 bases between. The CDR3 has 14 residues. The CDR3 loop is CASSETTGTYEQYF. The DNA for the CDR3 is TGTGCCAGCAGCGAGACGACAGGCACCTACGAGCAGTACTTC.

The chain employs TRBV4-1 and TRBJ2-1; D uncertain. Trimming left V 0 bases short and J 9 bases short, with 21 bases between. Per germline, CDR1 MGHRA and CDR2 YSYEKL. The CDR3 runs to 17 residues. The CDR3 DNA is TGCGCCAGCAGCCAAGAAGCCCCTAGGGTTCGACGGCGTGAGCAGTTCTTC. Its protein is CASSQEAPRVRRREQFF.

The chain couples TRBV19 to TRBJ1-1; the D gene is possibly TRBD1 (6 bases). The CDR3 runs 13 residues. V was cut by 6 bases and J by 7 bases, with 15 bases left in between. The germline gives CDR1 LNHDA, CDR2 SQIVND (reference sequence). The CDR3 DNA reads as TGTGCCAGTAGGGGCCAGGGGATTGGTGAAGCTTTCTTT. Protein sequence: CASRGQGIGEAFF.

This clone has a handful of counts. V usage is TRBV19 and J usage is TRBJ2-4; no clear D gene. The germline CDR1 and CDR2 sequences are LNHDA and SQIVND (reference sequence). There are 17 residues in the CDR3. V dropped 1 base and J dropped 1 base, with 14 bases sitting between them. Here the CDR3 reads CASSIARTQAAKNIQYF. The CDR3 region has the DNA TGTGCCAGTAGTATAGCTAGGACCCAGGCGGCCAAAAACATTCAGTACTTC.

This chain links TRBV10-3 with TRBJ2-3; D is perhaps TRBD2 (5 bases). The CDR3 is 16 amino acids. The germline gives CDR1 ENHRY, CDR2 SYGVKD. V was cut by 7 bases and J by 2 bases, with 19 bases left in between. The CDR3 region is CAITGRLAPSTDTQYF. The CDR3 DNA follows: TGTGCCATCACTGGCCGCCTAGCCCCCTCCACAGATACGCAGTATTTT.

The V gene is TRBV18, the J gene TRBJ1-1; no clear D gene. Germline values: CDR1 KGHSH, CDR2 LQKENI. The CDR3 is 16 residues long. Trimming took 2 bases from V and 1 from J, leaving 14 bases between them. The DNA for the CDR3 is TGTGCCAGCTCACCATACATCCGGGGATCGAACACTGAAGCTTTCTTT. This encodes CASSPYIRGSNTEAFF.

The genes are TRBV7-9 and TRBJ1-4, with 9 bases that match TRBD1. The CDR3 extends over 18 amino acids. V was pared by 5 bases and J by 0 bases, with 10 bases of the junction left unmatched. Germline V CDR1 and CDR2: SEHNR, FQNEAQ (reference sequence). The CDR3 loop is CASSRTGVSLTTNEKLFF. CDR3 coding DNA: TGTGCCAGCAGCCGGACAGGGGTTTCGCTGACAACTAATGAAAAACTGTTTTTT. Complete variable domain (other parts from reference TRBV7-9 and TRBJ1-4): DTGVSQNPRHKITKRGQNVTFRCDPISEHNRLYWYRQTLGQGPEFLTYFQNEAQLEKSRLLSDRFSAERPKGSFSTLEIQRTEQGDSAMYLCASSRTGVSLTTNEKLFFGSGTQLSVL.

The CDR3 sequence: CASSLRDTYSNQPQHF. CDR3 nucleotides: TGTGCCAGTAGCCTCCGGGACACTTATAGCAATCAGCCCCAGCATTTT. The chain uses TRBV19 and TRBJ1-5; tentatively, D is TRBD1 (6 bases). Germline V lookup: CDR1 LNHDA, CDR2 SQIVND (reference sequence). V was cut by 6 bases and J by 0 bases, with 15 bases left in between. The CDR3 has 16 amino acids. The full variable domain, completed using reference TRBV19 and TRBJ1-5, is DGGITQSPKYLFRKEGQNVTLSCEQNLNHDAMYWYRQDPGQGLRLIYYSQIVNDFQKGDIAEGYSVSREKKESFPLTVTSAQKNPTAFYLCASSLRDTYSNQPQHFGDGTRLSIL.

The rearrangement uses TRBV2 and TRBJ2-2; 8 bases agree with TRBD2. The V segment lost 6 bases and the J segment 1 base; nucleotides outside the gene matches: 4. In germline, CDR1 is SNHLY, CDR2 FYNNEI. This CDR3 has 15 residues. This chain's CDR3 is CASSPGGGNTGELFF. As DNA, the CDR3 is TGTGCCAGCAGCCCCGGGGGGGGGAACACCGGGGAGCTGTTTTTT.

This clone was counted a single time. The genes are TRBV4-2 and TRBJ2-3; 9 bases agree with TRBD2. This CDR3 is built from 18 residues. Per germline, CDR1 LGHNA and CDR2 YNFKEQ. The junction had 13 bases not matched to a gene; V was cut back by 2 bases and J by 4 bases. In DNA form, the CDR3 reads TGTGCCAGCAGCCAACAGTACGTTCCTAGCGGGGAAGCAGATACGCAGTATTTT. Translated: CASSQQYVPSGEADTQYF.

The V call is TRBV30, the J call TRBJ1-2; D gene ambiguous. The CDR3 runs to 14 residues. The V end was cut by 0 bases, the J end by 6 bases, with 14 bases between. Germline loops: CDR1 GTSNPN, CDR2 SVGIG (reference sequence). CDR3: CAWSVLGGIHGYTF. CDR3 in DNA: TGTGCCTGGAGTGTACTCGGCGGGATCCATGGCTACACCTTC.

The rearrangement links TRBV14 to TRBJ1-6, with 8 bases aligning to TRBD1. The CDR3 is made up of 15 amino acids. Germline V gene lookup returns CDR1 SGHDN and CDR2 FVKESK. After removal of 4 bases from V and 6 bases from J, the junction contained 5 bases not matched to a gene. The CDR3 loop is CASSPRTGFNSPLHF. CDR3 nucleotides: TGTGCCAGCAGCCCTAGGACAGGGTTTAATTCACCCCTCCACTTT.

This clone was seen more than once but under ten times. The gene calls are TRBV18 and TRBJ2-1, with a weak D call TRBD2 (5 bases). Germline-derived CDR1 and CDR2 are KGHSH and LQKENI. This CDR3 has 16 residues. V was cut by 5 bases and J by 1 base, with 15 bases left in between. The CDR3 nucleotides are TGTGCCAGCTCAGGGCCCCGTAGGAGGTCCTACAATGAGCAGTTCTTC. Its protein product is CASSGPRRRSYNEQFF.

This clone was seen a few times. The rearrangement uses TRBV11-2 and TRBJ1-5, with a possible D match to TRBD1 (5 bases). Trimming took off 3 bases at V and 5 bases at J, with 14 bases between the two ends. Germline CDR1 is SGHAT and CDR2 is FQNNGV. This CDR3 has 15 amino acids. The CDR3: CASSLAAGNDQPQHF. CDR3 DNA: TGTGCCAGCAGCTTGGCGGCAGGGAACGATCAGCCCCAGCATTTT.

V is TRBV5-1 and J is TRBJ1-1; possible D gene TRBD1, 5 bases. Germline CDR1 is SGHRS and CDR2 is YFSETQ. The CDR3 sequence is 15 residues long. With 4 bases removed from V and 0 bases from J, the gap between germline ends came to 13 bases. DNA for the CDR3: TGCGCCAGCAGCCCGAGGGAGGGGATGAACACTGAAGCTTTCTTT. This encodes CASSPREGMNTEAFF.

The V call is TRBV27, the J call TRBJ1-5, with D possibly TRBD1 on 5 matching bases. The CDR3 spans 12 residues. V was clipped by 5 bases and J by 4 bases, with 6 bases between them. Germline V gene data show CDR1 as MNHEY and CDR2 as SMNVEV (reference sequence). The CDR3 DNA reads TGTGCCAGCAGTACAGGTAATCAGCCCCAGCATTTT. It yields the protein CASSTGNQPQHF.

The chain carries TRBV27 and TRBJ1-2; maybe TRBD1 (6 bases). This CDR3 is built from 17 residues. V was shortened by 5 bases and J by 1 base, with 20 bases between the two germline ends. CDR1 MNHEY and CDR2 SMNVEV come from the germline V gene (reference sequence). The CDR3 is CASSPNRDSTFNYGYTF. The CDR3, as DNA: TGTGCCAGCAGTCCCAACAGGGACTCCACCTTTAACTATGGCTACACCTTC.